This is a list of T cell receptor beta chains from one sample in a study of blood T cell dynamics during melanoma immunotherapy. Produced via immunoSEQ multiplex PCR; TCRdb's table is partial and in-frame only. The sample lists approximately 12,000 clones; 86% were seen once. This material consisted of blood, taken from a patient treated with checkpoint blockade. These receptor sequences come from a human donor with melanoma. Both conserved end residues are part of each CDR3. The order of the fields is V gene, D gene, CDR3 length, J gene, clone size, CDR3 protein, CDR3 DNA. D genes are given only for firm matches. Size is omitted from some rows. Given values are once, few, many or a class for expanded clones.

V: TRBV30; D: TRBD1; length: 13; J: TRBJ1-4; size: -; CDR3: CAWRGTGVVKLFF; DNA: TGTGCCTGGAGAGGGACAGGGGTGGTAAAACTGTTTTTT
V: TRBV7-3; D: -; length: 13; J: TRBJ2-3; size: -; CDR3: CASSLWQADTQYF; DNA: TGTGCCAGCAGCTTATGGCAGGCAGATACGCAGTATTTT
V: TRBV11-2; D: -; length: 16; J: TRBJ1-1; size: -; CDR3: CASVGGLGGLNTEAFF; DNA: TGTGCCAGCGTTGGAGGGCTAGGGGGTTTGAACACTGAAGCTTTCTTT
V: TRBV7-8; D: -; length: 14; J: TRBJ1-1; size: -; CDR3: CASSLDRLHTEAFF; DNA: TGTGCCAGCAGCTTAGACCGGTTGCACACTGAAGCTTTCTTT
V: TRBV7-2; D: TRBD1; length: 18; J: TRBJ1-3; size: -; CDR3: CASSPPGIRTGGGNTIYF; DNA: TGTGCCAGCAGCCCCCCCGGCATAAGGACAGGGGGCGGGAACACCATATATTTT
V: TRBV19; D: TRBD2; length: 15; J: TRBJ2-7; size: -; CDR3: CASSIGLAGGREQYF; DNA: TGTGCCAGTAGTATTGGGCTAGCGGGAGGGCGCGAGCAGTACTTC
V: TRBV29-1; D: -; length: 15; J: TRBJ2-3; size: -; CDR3: CSVENPYASTDTQYF; DNA: TGCAGCGTTGAAAATCCGTATGCTAGCACAGATACGCAGTATTTT
V: TRBV2; D: -; length: 13; J: TRBJ2-1; size: -; CDR3: CASILDSYNEQFF; DNA: -
V: TRBV30; D: -; length: 14; J: TRBJ2-3; size: -; CDR3: CAWSVGQSTDTQYF; DNA: TGTGCCTGGAGTGTGGGGCAGAGCACAGATACGCAGTATTTT
V: TRBV5-1; D: TRBD2; length: 13; J: TRBJ2-1; size: -; CDR3: CASRVAGEGEQFF; DNA: TGCGCCAGCAGGGTAGCGGGAGAGGGTGAGCAGTTCTTC
V: TRBV6-5; D: -; length: 15; J: TRBJ2-1; size: -; CDR3: CASSPPGGAYNEQFF; DNA: TGTGCCAGCAGTCCGCCTGGCGGGGCCTACAATGAGCAGTTCTTC
V: TRBV27; D: -; length: 17; J: TRBJ2-1; size: -; CDR3: CASSSGAGTVSYNEQFF; DNA: TGTGCCAGCAGTTCCGGGGCCGGGACGGTATCCTACAATGAGCAGTTCTTC
V: TRBV27; D: -; length: 14; J: TRBJ2-7; size: -; CDR3: CASKSTEVTYEQYF; DNA: TGTGCCAGCAAGTCGACAGAAGTAACCTACGAGCAGTACTTC
V: TRBV9; D: -; length: 15; J: TRBJ2-1; size: -; CDR3: CASSVWQGWANEQFF; DNA: TGTGCCAGCAGCGTCTGGCAGGGATGGGCCAATGAGCAGTTCTTC
V: TRBV27; D: -; length: 16; J: TRBJ1-2; size: -; CDR3: CASSLSVWGPNYGYTF; DNA: TGTGCCAGCAGTTTATCCGTGTGGGGGCCTAACTATGGCTACACCTTC
V: TRBV10-3; D: TRBD1; length: 15; J: TRBJ1-2; size: -; CDR3: CAISGSAGTGRGYTF; DNA: TGTGCCATCAGTGGGTCTGCTGGGACAGGACGTGGCTACACCTTC
V: TRBV5-1; D: TRBD1; length: 14; J: TRBJ2-1; size: -; CDR3: CASSLGRGQDEQFF; DNA: TGCGCCAGCAGCTTGGGAAGGGGGCAAGATGAGCAGTTCTTC
V: TRBV29-1; D: TRBD2; length: 14; J: TRBJ2-7; size: -; CDR3: CSVWTSGGGYEQYF; DNA: TGCAGCGTCTGGACTAGCGGGGGAGGTTACGAGCAGTACTTC
V: TRBV6-1; D: TRBD1; length: 13; J: TRBJ1-2; size: few; CDR3: CASPGQNLYGYTF; DNA: TGTGCCAGCCCGGGACAGAATCTCTATGGCTACACCTTC
V: TRBV6-5; D: -; length: 15; J: TRBJ1-1; size: -; CDR3: CASSYSLRDLAEAFF; DNA: TGTGCCAGCAGTTACTCGTTGAGGGATTTGGCTGAAGCTTTCTTT
V: TRBV7-9; D: TRBD1; length: 15; J: TRBJ1-5; size: -; CDR3: CASSWGQGGNQPQHF; DNA: TGTGCCAGCAGCTGGGGACAGGGAGGCAATCAGCCCCAGCATTTT
V: TRBV6-5; D: TRBD1; length: 14; J: TRBJ2-4; size: -; CDR3: CASSKTGGNGIQYF; DNA: TGTGCCAGCAGTAAGACAGGGGGAAACGGCATTCAGTACTTC
V: TRBV5-6; D: TRBD1; length: 15; J: TRBJ1-2; size: once; CDR3: CASSLAGTETYGYTF; DNA: TGTGCCAGCAGCTTGGCCGGGACAGAGACCTATGGCTACACCTTC
V: TRBV6-5; D: TRBD2; length: 15; J: TRBJ2-1; size: -; CDR3: CASRTSGSPYNEQFF; DNA: TGTGCCAGCAGAACTAGCGGGAGTCCCTACAATGAGCAGTTCTTC
V: TRBV7-6; D: TRBD2; length: 16; J: TRBJ2-3; size: -; CDR3: CASSLFGLAGTDTQYF; DNA: TGTGCCAGCAGCTTATTTGGCCTAGCGGGAACAGATACGCAGTATTTT
V: TRBV6-1; D: -; length: 14; J: TRBJ1-5; size: -; CDR3: CASSGGGAGQPQHF; DNA: TGTGCCAGCAGTGGAGGGGGGGCAGGGCAGCCCCAGCATTTT
V: TRBV6-6; D: -; length: 14; J: TRBJ2-5; size: -; CDR3: CASVRGGGQETQYF; DNA: TGTGCCAGCGTTCGGGGAGGGGGCCAAGAGACCCAGTACTTC
V: TRBV6-1; D: -; length: 15; J: TRBJ1-3; size: -; CDR3: CASSESGVWENTIYF; DNA: TGTGCCAGCAGTGAATCTGGGGTATGGGAAAACACCATATATTTT
V: TRBV5-1; D: -; length: 14; J: TRBJ1-1; size: -; CDR3: CASSLSYLNTEAFF; DNA: TGCGCCAGCAGCTTGTCATACTTAAACACTGAAGCTTTCTTT
V: TRBV28; D: -; length: 12; J: TRBJ2-2; size: -; CDR3: CASSSSTGELFF; DNA: TGTGCCAGCAGTTCTAGCACCGGGGAGCTGTTTTTT
V: TRBV9; D: -; length: 16; J: TRBJ2-2; size: -; CDR3: CASSVNRASNTGELFF; DNA: TGTGCCAGCAGCGTAAACAGGGCGTCGAACACCGGGGAGCTGTTTTTT
V: TRBV7-2; D: -; length: 15; J: TRBJ2-1; size: -; CDR3: CASSLAWGSYNEQFF; DNA: TGTGCCAGCAGCTTAGCCTGGGGTTCCTACAATGAGCAGTTCTTC
V: TRBV2; D: TRBD2; length: 15; J: TRBJ2-3; size: -; CDR3: CASSTAPGLAGAAYF; DNA: TGTGCCAGCAGTACCGCCCCGGGACTAGCGGGAGCTGCGTATTTT
V: TRBV19; D: TRBD1; length: 16; J: TRBJ1-5; size: once; CDR3: CASSVDRALSNQPQHF; DNA: TGTGCCAGTAGTGTGGACAGGGCCCTTAGCAATCAGCCCCAGCATTTT
V: TRBV6-4; D: -; length: 14; J: TRBJ1-1; size: -; CDR3: CASSDSSRGTEAFF; DNA: TGTGCCAGCAGTGACTCGAGCAGGGGCACTGAAGCTTTCTTT
V: TRBV27; D: -; length: 15; J: TRBJ2-7; size: -; CDR3: CASSSRGWGSYEQYF; DNA: TGTGCCAGCAGTTCCAGGGGTTGGGGGTCCTACGAGCAGTACTTC
V: TRBV5-1; D: TRBD1; length: 18; J: TRBJ1-1; size: -; CDR3: CASSSERGTGAPRTEAFF; DNA: TGCGCCAGCAGTTCGGAACGCGGGACAGGGGCTCCTCGCACTGAAGCTTTCTTT
V: TRBV2; D: TRBD1; length: 16; J: TRBJ2-4; size: -; CDR3: CASSEMGQVAKNIQYF; DNA: TGTGCCAGCAGTGAAATGGGACAGGTAGCCAAAAACATTCAGTACTTC
V: TRBV11-2; D: -; length: 13; J: TRBJ2-7; size: -; CDR3: CASSLVTAYEQYF; DNA: TGTGCCAGCAGCTTAGTGACAGCCTACGAGCAGTACTTC
V: TRBV6-5; D: -; length: 15; J: TRBJ1-1; size: once; CDR3: CASSAWVGSNTEAFF; DNA: TGTGCCAGCAGTGCCTGGGTGGGGAGTAACACTGAAGCTTTCTTT
V: TRBV7-3; D: -; length: 13; J: TRBJ2-5; size: -; CDR3: CASSSQPQETQYF; DNA: TGTGCCAGCAGCAGTCAACCCCAAGAGACCCAGTACTTC